A single T cell receptor beta chain is shown here with its context. Its cognate antigen is unknown. Other DNA sequences in this specimen translate into the identical CDR3. There are 15 residues in the CDR3. Germline V gene lookup returns CDR1 MNHEY and CDR2 SVGAGI. V was clipped by 2 bases and J by 7 bases; unmatched bases: 6. The sample comes from a study of shared clonotypes between healthy human individuals. Using immunoSEQ multiplex PCR, the repertoire was profiled, and TCRdb retains in-frame clones only, with some absent. This sample has about 1 million clones, with 65% to 75% found just once. Study results and caveats: Naive subsets usually exceeded memory subsets in estimated richness. Naive CD4 clonotypes overlapped across several donors at roughly 5.1%. Unshared clonotypes carried lower generation probabilities than those common to all four donors.

V and J are TRBV6-5 and TRBJ2-1; 9 positions match TRBD2. The receptor's source is a man aged 18 to 30 in good health. Sequencing was carried out using memory CD4+ T cells sorted from blood. The subset: CD45RA-negative fraction. The CDR3: CASSYGGGRVNEQFF. CDR3 bases: TGTGCCAGCAGTTACGGTGGCGGGAGGGTAAATGAGCAGTTCTTC.